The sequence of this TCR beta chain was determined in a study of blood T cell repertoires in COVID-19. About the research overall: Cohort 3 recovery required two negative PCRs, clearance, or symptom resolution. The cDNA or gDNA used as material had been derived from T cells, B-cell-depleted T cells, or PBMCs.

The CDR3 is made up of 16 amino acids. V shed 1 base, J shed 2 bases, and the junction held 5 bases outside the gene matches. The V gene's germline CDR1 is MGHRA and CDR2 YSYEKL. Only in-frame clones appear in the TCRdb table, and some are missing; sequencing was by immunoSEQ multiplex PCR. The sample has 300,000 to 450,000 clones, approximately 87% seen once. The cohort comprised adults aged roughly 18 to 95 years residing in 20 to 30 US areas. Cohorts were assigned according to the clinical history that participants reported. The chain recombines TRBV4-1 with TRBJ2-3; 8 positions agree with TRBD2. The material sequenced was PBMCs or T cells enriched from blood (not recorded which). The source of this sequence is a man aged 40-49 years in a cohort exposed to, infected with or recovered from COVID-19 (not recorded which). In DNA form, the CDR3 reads TGCGCCAGCAGCCAAGGCACTAGCGGCTACACAGATACGCAGTATTTT. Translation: CASSQGTSGYTDTQYF.